The 28 T cell receptor beta chains in this list originate from one sample, sequenced in a study of T cells in Graves' hyperthyroidism and ophthalmopathy. TCR beta CDR3 sequences were amplified from RNA transcripts. Researchers ran a first-round RT-PCR on the TCR CDR3 using the HTBI primer set. One entry per CDR3 protein results from TCRdb running MiXCR on the multiplex PCR reads. The sample holds approximately 600,000 distinct CDR3 sequences; less than 25% are singletons and the top ten take around a third. The specimen sequenced was blood. Every receptor here comes from a man younger than 45 with Graves' ophthalmopathy.

This clonotype has at least ten counts. This chain connects TRBV30 to TRBJ1-6, with D hard to call. The CDR3 has 14 residues. V shed 4 bases and J shed 8 bases, with 15 bases lying between them. CDR1 and CDR2 (germline): GTSNPN, SVGIG (reference sequence). This chain's CDR3 is CAWTNVVEDSPLHF. In DNA form, the CDR3 reads TGTGCCTGGACCAATGTCGTTGAGGATTCACCCCTCCACTTT.

This clonotype was seen more than once but under ten times. This sequence joins TRBV2 and TRBJ2-3; possible D gene TRBD2, 5 bases. The CDR3 covers 15 residues. Trimming took off 6 bases at V and 2 bases at J, with 15 bases between the two ends. In germline, CDR1 is SNHLY, CDR2 FYNNEI. The CDR3 nucleotides read TGTGCCAGCAGGGGTCCCGGGAAGATCACAGATACGCAGTATTTT. It codes for CASRGPGKITDTQYF.

This clonotype was picked up many times. This sequence joins TRBV28 and TRBJ1-1; D remains ambiguous. Trimming pared 3 bases from V and 1 base from J, leaving 12 bases between. CDR3 length equals 15 residues. From germline, CDR1 is MDHEN and CDR2 SYDVKM. CDR3 residues: CASSLVLARNTEAFF. For the CDR3, the DNA is TGTGCCAGCAGTTTGGTTCTCGCTCGGAACACTGAAGCTTTCTTT.

This clonotype was counted ten times or more. The CDR3 bases are TGTGCCAGCAGTGTACAGGGGCGGGAGACCCAGTACTTC. Amino acids: CASSVQGRETQYF. The chain is built from TRBV6-1 and TRBJ2-5, with 7 bases that match TRBD1. CDR3 length: 13 residues. With V trimmed by 4 bases and J by 5 bases, 4 bases remained unmatched. Looked up from germline, CDR1 is MNHNS and CDR2 is SASEGT.

The chain is built from TRBV19 and TRBJ1-1; D is ambiguous. Trimming took off 10 bases at V and 1 base at J, with 7 bases between the two ends. This CDR3 has 11 amino acids. Germline V lookup: CDR1 LNHDA, CDR2 SQIVND (reference sequence). DNA of the CDR3: TGTGCCACCTCTTCGAACACTGAAGCTTTCTTT. It encodes CATSSNTEAFF.

The V call is TRBV5-1, the J call TRBJ1-2, with TRBD1 identical over 10 bases. The CDR3 extends over 14 amino acids. Germline assignment: CDR1 SGHRS and CDR2 YFSETQ. Trimming took 2 bases from V and 4 from J; bases not matched to a gene: 2. CDR3 sequence reads: CASSFGQGVYGYTF. CDR3 sequence (DNA): TGCGCCAGCAGCTTCGGACAGGGGGTCTATGGCTACACCTTC.

This clonotype occurred many times. The J gene is TRBJ2-3, the V gene TRBV6-1; unclear D gene. Per the germline V gene, CDR1 is MNHNS and CDR2 is SASEGT. The CDR3 is 15 amino acids. Trimming cost V 8 bases and J 3 bases, with 18 bases left between them. The CDR3 here is CASATGGVGTDTQYF. The CDR3 DNA is TGTGCCAGCGCTACGGGTGGTGTGGGGACAGATACGCAGTATTTT.

This clonotype was detected only a few times. The J gene is TRBJ2-7, the V gene TRBV2; D gene ambiguous. This CDR3 spans 13 amino acids. V was trimmed by 7 bases and J by 0 bases, leaving 10 bases between them. Germline V CDR1 and CDR2: SNHLY, FYNNEI. CDR3 residues: CASILPSSYEQYF. CDR3 bases: TGTGCCAGCATCCTACCTAGCTCCTACGAGCAGTACTTC. Filled out from reference TRBV2 and TRBJ2-7, the complete variable domain reads EPEVTQTPSHQVTQMGQEVILRCVPISNHLYFYWYRQILGQKVEFLVSFYNNEISEKSEIFDDQFSVERPDGSNFTLKIRSTKLEDSAMYFCASILPSSYEQYFGPGTRLTVT.

This clonotype occurred a few times. This chain uses TRBV7-9 with TRBJ1-2, with D uncertain. V lost 7 bases, J lost 6 bases, and 15 bases lay in between. CDR3 length: 13 amino acids. The V gene's germline CDR1 is SEHNR and CDR2 FQNEAQ (reference sequence). CDR3 sequence (DNA): TGTGCCAGCAAGATTGCCTATCAGGATGGCTACACCTTC. It yields the protein CASKIAYQDGYTF. The full variable domain, rest sourced from reference TRBV7-9 and TRBJ1-2, is DTGVSQNPRHKITKRGQNVTFRCDPISEHNRLYWYRQTLGQGPEFLTYFQNEAQLEKSRLLSDRFSAERPKGSFSTLEIQRTEQGDSAMYLCASKIAYQDGYTFGSGTRLTVV.

This clonotype was recorded many times. The J gene is TRBJ2-7, the V gene TRBV28; 8 nucleotides agree with TRBD2. Per the germline V gene, CDR1 is MDHEN and CDR2 is SYDVKM. V was clipped by 7 bases and J by 7 bases; unmatched bases: 12. This CDR3 is built from 14 residues. The CDR3 DNA reads TGTGCCAGCATGGGTTCCGGGACTAGTGGGGAGCAGTACTTC. Amino acids: CASMGSGTSGEQYF.

The J gene is TRBJ2-7, the V gene TRBV10-3; TRBD1 matches at 8 bases. V gave up 5 bases and J gave up 3 bases; unmatched junction bases: 9. The CDR3 consists of 15 residues. Germline V CDR1 and CDR2: ENHRY, SYGVKD. DNA for the CDR3: TGTGCCATCAGTCAGGGGGCCGGTAGTAACTACGAGCAGTACTTC. Protein sequence: CAISQGAGSNYEQYF.

In its sample, this clonotype was seen many times. This chain connects TRBV7-2 to TRBJ2-7; possibly TRBD2 for D (6 bases). CDR3 length: 16 amino acids. Germline V gene lookup returns CDR1 SGHTA and CDR2 FQGNSA. Trimming cost V 1 base and J 6 bases, with 19 bases left between them. The DNA for the CDR3 is TGTGCCAGCAGCTTAGTGCTGCGGGGACCCACGGGCGAGCAGTACTTC. Protein: CASSLVLRGPTGEQYF.

This clonotype was counted between two and nine times. The chain links TRBV27 to TRBJ1-4, with unresolved D. V was trimmed by 5 bases and J by 4 bases, leaving 14 bases between them. CDR1 MNHEY and CDR2 SMNVEV come from the germline V gene (reference sequence). The CDR3 runs 15 residues. As DNA, the CDR3 is TGTGCCAGCAGTCCAACCCAGGACCTTAATGAAAAACTGTTTTTT. Amino acid sequence: CASSPTQDLNEKLFF.

The genes are TRBV6-5 and TRBJ2-3; 8 bases fit TRBD2. The CDR3 is 17 amino acids. Looked up from germline, CDR1 is MNHEY and CDR2 is SVGAGI. The V and J ends lost 2 bases and 2 bases, in that order; junction bases with no gene match: 9. The DNA of the CDR3 is TGTGCCAGCAGTTACCCTACTAGCGGAACCTTCACAGATACGCAGTATTTT. It codes for CASSYPTSGTFTDTQYF.

This chain connects TRBV6-1 to TRBJ1-5; D call uncertain. Trimming pared 5 bases from V and 5 bases from J, leaving 16 bases between. The CDR3 has 15 residues. Germline V gene sequence: CDR1 MNHNS, CDR2 SASEGT. The CDR3 region is CASSPGATYDQPQHF. The DNA for the CDR3 is TGTGCCAGCAGTCCCGGCGCGACCTACGATCAGCCCCAGCATTTT.

This clonotype was observed a handful of times. This chain joins TRBV7-9 and TRBJ1-4; unclear D gene. Trimming cost V 5 bases and J 4 bases, with 14 bases left between them. The CDR3 contains 15 residues. Germline CDR1 reads SEHNR; CDR2 reads FQNEAQ (reference sequence). CDR3 DNA sequence: TGTGCCAGCAGCATAGGATTGGCGTTTAATGAAAAACTGTTTTTT. Protein: CASSIGLAFNEKLFF. Full variable domain (missing parts from reference TRBV7-9 and TRBJ1-4): DTGVSQNPRHKITKRGQNVTFRCDPISEHNRLYWYRQTLGQGPEFLTYFQNEAQLEKSRLLSDRFSAERPKGSFSTLEIQRTEQGDSAMYLCASSIGLAFNEKLFFGSGTQLSVL.

In the case of this clonotype: This may arise from a read error, as a much more abundant clone is one base away. Since no conserved phenylalanine or tryptophan closes the CDR3, a read error is the likely cause. This chain uses TRBV28 with TRBJ1-1; D is unresolved. This CDR3 spans 13 amino acids. CDR1 is MDHEN, CDR2 SYDVKM, per germline. V shed 7 bases and J shed 4 bases, with 13 bases lying between them. The CDR3 DNA sequence: TGTGCCAGCACCCTGGGCCCCGGCACTGAAGCTTTCCTT. Translating it yields CASTLGPGTEAFL.

This clonotype was counted between two and nine times. V and J are TRBV13 and TRBJ2-7; no firm D call. The CDR3 length is 15 residues. The V end lost 5 bases, the J end lost 6 bases, and 20 bases lay between the germline ends. Per germline, CDR1 PRHDT and CDR2 FYEKMQ (reference sequence). In DNA, the CDR3 is TGTGCCAGCAGCCCGACACCCTCAAAATACGGCGAGCAGTACTTC. Its translation is CASSPTPSKYGEQYF.

This clonotype has ten or more counts. This chain links TRBV6-5 with TRBJ1-6; 7 bases are a match to TRBD1. The CDR3 covers 18 residues. The germline CDR1 and CDR2 sequences are MNHEY and SVGAGI. With 0 bases clipped from V and 5 bases from J, the junction kept 10 bases outside the gene matches. The CDR3 DNA is TGTGCCAGCAGTTACTCGAGACAGGGTTGGGACCATAATTCACCCCTCCACTTT. Its protein is CASSYSRQGWDHNSPLHF.

This clonotype was counted once. J is TRBJ2-5 and V is TRBV7-2, with 10 bases aligning to TRBD2. Germline-derived CDR1 and CDR2 are SGHTA and FQGNSA. The CDR3 runs 16 residues. The V segment lost 3 bases and the J segment 2 bases; nucleotides outside the gene matches: 6. This CDR3 is CASSFSASGRQETQYF. CDR3 DNA: TGTGCCAGCAGCTTTTCGGCTAGCGGGAGACAAGAGACCCAGTACTTC.

The chain is built from TRBV24-1 and TRBJ2-7, with D perhaps matching TRBD2 (5 bases). The germline V and J ends were trimmed by 0 bases and 7 bases, with 9 bases remaining between them. The CDR3 consists of 13 residues. The germline gives CDR1 KGHDR, CDR2 SFDVKD. The CDR3 DNA follows: TGTGCCACCAGTGATTTGTTTCGGGGTGAGCAGTACTTC. Amino acid sequence: CATSDLFRGEQYF.

The table lists this clonotype with a few counts. The gene calls are TRBV28 and TRBJ2-7; D perhaps matches TRBD1 (6 bases). Germline CDR1 and CDR2: MDHEN and SYDVKM. This CDR3 spans 13 amino acids. Trimming removed 4 bases at V and 5 bases at J, with 12 bases between. The CDR3 protein is CASSSGTPHEQYF. Written as DNA, the CDR3 is TGTGCCAGCAGTTCCGGGACACCCCACGAGCAGTACTTC. Filled out from reference TRBV28 and TRBJ2-7, the complete variable domain reads DVKVTQSSRYLVKRTGEKVFLECVQDMDHENMFWYRQDPGLGLRLIYFSYDVKMKEKGDIPEGYSVSREKKERFSLILESASTNQTSMYLCASSSGTPHEQYFGPGTRLTVT.

This clonotype was recorded many times. The chain links TRBV7-3 to TRBJ2-5; D gene ambiguous. V was cut by 10 bases and J by 7 bases, with 7 bases left in between. Germline values: CDR1 SGHTA, CDR2 FQGTGA. CDR3 length equals 9 residues. CDR3 sequence reads: CANQRTQYF. CDR3 DNA sequence: TGTGCCAACCAGAGGACCCAGTACTTC.

This chain links TRBV5-1 with TRBJ2-1; TRBD1 matches at 8 bases. CDR1 SGHRS and CDR2 YFSETQ come from the germline V gene. CDR3 size: 14 residues. J was trimmed by 12 bases and V by 0 bases; bases with no gene match: 8. As DNA, the CDR3 is TGCGCCAGCAGCTTGGCGGGGACAGGCCCGGGGCAGTTCTTC. This gives the protein CASSLAGTGPGQFF. The full variable domain, in which reference TRBV5-1 and TRBJ2-1 provide the parts outside the CDR3, is KAGVTQTPRYLIKTRGQQVTLSCSPISGHRSVSWYQQTPGQGLQFLFEYFSETQRNKGNFPGRFSGRQFSNSRSEMNVSTLELGDSALYLCASSLAGTGPGQFFGPGTRLTVL.

The CDR3 nucleotides are TGTGCCAGCAGCCCAGGGGGCGTCACCGGGGAGCTGTTTTTT. Protein: CASSPGGVTGELFF. The chain recombines TRBV9 with TRBJ2-2; TRBD1 aligns across 8 bases. Germline CDR1 is SGDLS and CDR2 is YYNGEE. V dropped 4 bases and J dropped 4; count of bases not matched to a gene: 3. The CDR3 length is 14 residues.

This clonotype was detected many times. The chain has TRBV2 and TRBJ2-7, with 11 bases lining up with TRBD1. The CDR3 sequence is 17 residues long. With 6 bases clipped from V and 2 bases from J, the junction kept 12 bases outside the gene matches. Germline V gene lookup returns CDR1 SNHLY and CDR2 FYNNEI. This CDR3 is CASSEPFRGQGAYEQYF. The DNA of the CDR3 is TGTGCCAGCAGCGAACCTTTTCGGGGACAGGGGGCCTACGAGCAGTACTTC.

This clonotype occurred many times. The rearrangement joins TRBV30 to TRBJ2-5, with 8 bases identical to TRBD2. Losses at the gene ends were 3 bases for V and 2 bases for J; bases not matched to a gene: 8. Germline loops: CDR1 GTSNPN, CDR2 SVGIG (reference sequence). The CDR3 runs 15 residues. CDR3 protein: CAWRPNSGMQETQYF. The CDR3 region has the DNA TGTGCCTGGAGACCCAATAGCGGGATGCAAGAGACCCAGTACTTC.

This clonotype came up a few times. The chain recombines TRBV20-1 with TRBJ2-1; the match to TRBD2 covers 10 bases. Looked up from germline, CDR1 is DFQATT and CDR2 is SNEGSKA (reference sequence). With V trimmed by 2 bases and J by 8 bases, 9 bases remained unmatched. This CDR3 contains 15 residues. CDR3 DNA sequence: TGCAGTGCTAGAAGTCTAGCGGGAGTGTTTGATGAGCAGTTCTTC. It codes for CSARSLAGVFDEQFF.